This TCR beta chain comes out of a study of T cell repertoires in cytomegalovirus infection (dated by TCRdb to between 2018 and 2020). Study-wide context: The peptide stimulations were aimed at well-studied HLA-B-restricted epitopes as well as recently identified HLA-C-restricted CMV epitopes, whose presentation resists viral immunomodulation. Donor HLA type was relevant to the analysis, because carriage of CMV infection together with the matching HLA type was indicated by public TCR beta signatures.

With respect to this clonotype: Its antigen is not yet known. There are no base qualities to consult, and no much larger clone falls within one base.

This sample was sequenced with an Illumina HiSeq 1500. TCRdb ran its own pipeline on the public reads, namely fastp trimming at Q25 and MiXCR clone calling, and kept in-frame beta chains. Duplicate CDR3 protein sequences are folded into a single record with the most common DNA and genes. Here the sample has 45,000 to 55,000 distinct CDR3 sequences; roughly 18% occur a single time. Roughly 50% of the sample comes from the top ten. Broader findings and caveats from the paper: In both this cohort and an independent cohort of some 370 donors, the cumulative frequency of public TCR beta family members distinguished carriers of CMV infection plus the relevant HLA type. The ex vivo response was dominated by HLA-C-restricted CMV-specific TCR beta clonotypes, which also provided the single most frequent clonotype in two of eight donors.

The treatment or condition label for this specimen denotes: in vitro stimulation with specific CMV peptide epitopes to enrich CMV-specific T cells. The germline V gene (reference sequence) gives CDR1 as MNHEY and CDR2 as SMNVEV. Measured from the cysteine to the phenylalanine, the CDR3 is 16 residues long. The CDR3 DNA has 48 bases and is translated from base 1. Relative to germline, V is 5 bases shorter and J is 3 bases shorter, with 18 bases between their ends. The rearranged chain carries TRBV27 and TRBJ2-3; the D segment could be TRBD2, given 5 matching bases. This receptor was obtained from a human donor in good health (CMV status not recorded). Some clones in this sample may be carry-over from other donors' samples. The starting material was CD8+ T cells from cultured PBMCs, obtained from culture after CMV antigen stimulation. The nucleotide sequence is TGTGCCAGCAGTGATAGGACTTTCTCCGGAACAGATACGCAGTATTTT. Its product reads: CASSDRTFSGTDTQYF.